The 20 T cell receptor beta chains below come from one sample, sequenced in a study of blood T cell repertoires in COVID-19. Sequencing used immunoSEQ multiplex PCR; TCRdb keeps in-frame clones, though not all of them. Of about 180,000 clones listed, roughly 80% are singletons. The sequenced sample was PBMCs or T cells enriched from blood (not recorded which). The source of these receptors is a man aged 55 to 70 who had been exposed to COVID-19.

The chain recombines TRBV5-1 with TRBJ2-3; TRBD1 is a possible D gene (5 bases). Germline CDR1 reads SGHRS; CDR2 reads YFSETQ. The V and J ends lost 2 bases and 0 bases respectively, with 13 bases between them. CDR3 length equals 16 residues. CDR3 nucleotides: TGCGCCAGCAGCTTACAGGTATCCCAAAGCACAGATACGCAGTATTTT. Translated, it gives CASSLQVSQSTDTQYF.

The chain joins TRBV9 to TRBJ2-7; 10 bases agree with TRBD2. J lost 12 bases, V lost 0 bases, and 6 bases had no gene match. Germline-derived CDR1 and CDR2 are SGDLS and YYNGEE. This CDR3 contains 13 residues. CDR3 sequence: CASSVGTSGLPYF. The CDR3 DNA is TGTGCCAGCAGCGTAGGGACTAGCGGCCTACCGTACTTC.

The gene calls are TRBV10-2 and TRBJ2-3; 8 bases match TRBD2. Germline CDR1 reads WSHSY; CDR2 reads SAAADI. The CDR3 covers 19 residues. J lost 3 bases, V lost 7 bases, and 21 bases had no gene match. CDR3 amino acids: CASKSGGEDGRARTDTQYF. The CDR3 DNA sequence: TGCGCCAGCAAGTCCGGCGGGGAGGACGGGAGGGCCCGTACAGATACGCAGTATTTT.

The V call is TRBV19, the J call TRBJ2-1; 8 bases match TRBD1. The CDR3 is 15 residues long. Germline values: CDR1 LNHDA, CDR2 SQIVND (reference sequence). Losses at the gene ends were 5 bases for V and 3 bases for J; bases not matched to a gene: 6. As DNA, the CDR3 is TGTGCCAGTAGTTTCGGACAGGGAGACTACAATGAGCAGTTCTTC. This gives the protein CASSFGQGDYNEQFF.

The chain employs TRBV18 and TRBJ2-5; TRBD2 aligns across 13 bases. The trim removed 2 bases at V and 3 bases at J, leaving 0 bases unmatched. Germline assignment: CDR1 KGHSH and CDR2 LQKENI. This CDR3 has 15 residues. The CDR3 sequence: CASSPGLAGEETQYF. CDR3 in DNA: TGTGCCAGCTCACCAGGACTAGCGGGAGAAGAGACCCAGTACTTC. Filled out from reference TRBV18 and TRBJ2-5, the complete variable domain reads NAGVMQNPRHLVRRRGQEARLRCSPMKGHSHVYWYRQLPEEGLKFMVYLQKENIIDESGMPKERFSAEFPKEGPSILRIQQVVRGDSAAYFCASSPGLAGEETQYFGPGTRLLVL.

The chain couples TRBV3-1 (or the pseudogene TRBV3-2) to TRBJ2-5; tentative D call: TRBD1 (6 bases). Trimming removed 1 base from V and 5 bases from J, with 17 bases in between. Germline V gene data show CDR1 as LGHDT and CDR2 as YNNKEL (reference sequence). The CDR3 length is 16 residues. The CDR3 nucleotides are TGTGCCAGCAGCCAAGGGGACGCAGGGGTCCAGGAGACCCAGTACTTC. Protein: CASSQGDAGVQETQYF.

The rearrangement uses TRBV9 and TRBJ2-1, with 8 nucleotides matching TRBD2. In germline, CDR1 is SGDLS, CDR2 YYNGEE. The CDR3 is 17 residues long. The trim removed 0 bases at V and 4 bases at J, leaving 9 bases unmatched. The CDR3 sequence: CASSVAGLAGIYNEQFF. Here the CDR3 DNA reads TGTGCCAGCAGCGTAGCTGGGCTAGCGGGTATTTACAATGAGCAGTTCTTC.

V is TRBV28 and J is TRBJ2-6, with a weak D call TRBD2 (5 bases). The CDR3 spans 14 residues. The germline gives CDR1 MDHEN, CDR2 SYDVKM. V was pared by 5 bases and J by 1 base, with 6 bases between. CDR3 nucleotides: TGTGCCAGCAGTGAGGGATCTGGGGCCAACGTCCTGACTTTC. Its protein is CASSEGSGANVLTF. The full variable domain, rest sourced from reference TRBV28 and TRBJ2-6, is DVKVTQSSRYLVKRTGEKVFLECVQDMDHENMFWYRQDPGLGLRLIYFSYDVKMKEKGDIPEGYSVSREKKERFSLILESASTNQTSMYLCASSEGSGANVLTFGAGSRLTVL.

The genes are TRBV7-7 and TRBJ2-5; unclear D gene. There are 13 residues in the CDR3. Looked up from germline, CDR1 is SSHAT and CDR2 is FNYEAQ (reference sequence). V lost 1 base, J lost 6 bases, and 9 bases lay in between. CDR3 residues: CASSLDRRQTQYF. The CDR3 region has the DNA TGTGCCAGCAGCTTAGACCGCAGGCAGACCCAGTACTTC. Full variable domain (outside the CDR3, taken from reference TRBV7-7 and TRBJ2-5): GAGVSQSPRYKVTKRGQDVTLRCDPISSHATLYWYQQALGQGPEFLTYFNYEAQPDKSGLPSDRFSAERPEGSISTLTIQRTEQRDSAMYRCASSLDRRQTQYFGPGTRLLVL.

This clone was recorded once. J is TRBJ1-5 and V is TRBV19; D might be TRBD1 (6 bases). Germline V gene lookup returns CDR1 LNHDA and CDR2 SQIVND (reference sequence). The CDR3 totals 15 residues. Trimming pared 3 bases from V and 6 bases from J, leaving 15 bases between. CDR3 loop: CASSMDTGPSQPQHF. CDR3 sequence (DNA): TGTGCCAGTAGTATGGACACAGGGCCTAGTCAGCCCCAGCATTTT.

The rearrangement links TRBV24-1 to TRBJ2-1; 9 positions agree with TRBD1. Trimming removed 2 bases from V and 9 bases from J; junction bases left unmatched: 10. The CDR3 spans 16 residues. Germline V CDR1 and CDR2: KGHDR, SFDVKD. The CDR3 region is CATSDSDRGPNSEQFF. The CDR3 DNA is TGTGCCACCAGTGATTCGGACAGGGGTCCCAATAGTGAGCAGTTCTTC.

V gene TRBV12-5 combines with J gene TRBJ2-5; maybe TRBD2 (7 bases). Germline CDR1 and CDR2: LGHNT and FRNRAP. The CDR3 sequence is 15 residues long. The V gene lost 1 base and the J gene lost 5 bases, with 14 bases spanning the gap. CDR3 sequence reads: CASGLGQGRGETQYF. The CDR3 DNA sequence: TGTGCTAGTGGTTTGGGTCAGGGGCGGGGGGAGACCCAGTACTTC.

The CDR3 loop reads CASSPLGRGGVRETQYF. The CDR3 DNA sequence: TGTGCCAGCAGTCCCCTAGGTCGGGGGGGCGTTAGGGAGACCCAGTACTTC. The chain is built from TRBV25-1 and TRBJ2-5, with 8 bases that match TRBD2. Germline CDR1 reads MGHDK; CDR2 reads SYGVNS. The J segment lost 5 bases and the V segment lost 5 bases, leaving 16 bases of the junction unmatched. The CDR3 is 17 amino acids. Variable domain in full (rest from reference TRBV25-1 and TRBJ2-5): EADIYQTPRYLVIGTGKKITLECSQTMGHDKMYWYQQDPGMELHLIHYSYGVNSTEKGDLSSESTVSRIRTEHFPLTLESARPSHTSQYLCASSPLGRGGVRETQYFGPGTRLLVL.

CDR3 residues: CASKGRGPLHF. The CDR3 bases are TGTGCCAGTAAAGGGCGGGGACCCCTCCACTTT. The chain joins TRBV19 to TRBJ1-6, with D unresolved. The CDR3 runs to 11 residues. CDR1 LNHDA and CDR2 SQIVND come from the germline V gene (reference sequence). Trimming cost V 7 bases and J 12 bases, with 10 bases left between them.

A note on this clone: The identical CDR3 is also encoded by other nucleotide sequences in the sample. The chain employs TRBV5-1 and TRBJ2-3; 9 bases align to TRBD2. Trimming at V came to 3 bases and at J to 1 base, leaving 3 bases not matched to a gene. The CDR3 loop spans 15 amino acids. Germline V CDR1 and CDR2: SGHRS, YFSETQ. DNA of the CDR3: TGCGCCAGCAGCTCGGGACTAGCCGGCACAGATACGCAGTATTTT. Translating it yields CASSSGLAGTDTQYF.

This chain uses TRBV18 with TRBJ2-5, with 10 bases lining up with TRBD1. J was trimmed by 0 bases and V by 8 bases; bases with no gene match: 6. The CDR3 runs to 15 residues. CDR1 is KGHSH, CDR2 LQKENI, per germline. The CDR3 reads CASTLGQGNQETQYF. In DNA, the CDR3 is TGTGCCAGCACCCTGGGACAGGGGAACCAAGAGACCCAGTACTTC.

This clone has just one count. The chain is built from TRBV3-1 (or the pseudogene TRBV3-2) and TRBJ2-1; 7 bases are shared with TRBD2. The CDR3 extends over 11 amino acids. The V gene's germline CDR1 is LGHDT and CDR2 YNNKEL (reference sequence). With 1 base clipped from V and 15 bases from J, the junction kept 3 bases outside the gene matches. In DNA, the CDR3 is TGTGCCAGCAGCCAAGGGGAGGGGCTGTTCTTC. As protein: CASSQGEGLFF.

This clone has just one count. A read error may produce the germline difference seen at one junction end. The rearrangement uses TRBV9 and TRBJ2-3; 11 nucleotides align to TRBD2. CDR1 is SGDLS, CDR2 YYNGEE, per germline. The CDR3 is 13 amino acids. CDR3 amino acids: CASSPLSSGRPLF. As DNA, the CDR3 is TGTGCCAGCAGCCCTCTGTCTAGCGGGAGGCCGCTATTT.

J is TRBJ1-2 and V is TRBV12-3 or TRBV12-4; a weak D match, TRBD1 (5 bases). The CDR3 length is 13 residues. V lost 3 bases and J 4 bases, leaving 9 bases between the germline ends. The chain's CDR3 is CASSFQGSYGYTF. DNA of the CDR3: TGTGCCAGCAGTTTTCAGGGTAGCTATGGCTACACCTTC.

The gene calls are TRBV7-3 and TRBJ2-2; D may be TRBD2 (6 bases). Germline loops: CDR1 SGHTA, CDR2 FQGTGA. This CDR3 has 14 residues. V gave up 4 bases and J gave up 4 bases, with 10 bases separating them. Here the CDR3 DNA reads TGTGCCAGCAGCTCAAGGAGGGGCACCGGGGAGCTGTTTTTT. It specifies CASSSRRGTGELFF.